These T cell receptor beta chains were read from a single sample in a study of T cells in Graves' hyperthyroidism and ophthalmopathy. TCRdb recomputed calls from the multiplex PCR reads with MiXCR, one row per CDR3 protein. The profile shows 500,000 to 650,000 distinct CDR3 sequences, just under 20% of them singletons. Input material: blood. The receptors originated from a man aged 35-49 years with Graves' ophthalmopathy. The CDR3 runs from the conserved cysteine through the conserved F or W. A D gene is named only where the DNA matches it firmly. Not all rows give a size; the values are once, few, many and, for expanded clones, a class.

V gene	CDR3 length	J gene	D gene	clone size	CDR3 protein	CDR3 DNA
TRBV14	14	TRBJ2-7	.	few	CASSQGRLSYEQYF	TGTGCCAGCAGCCAAGGCCGCCTCTCCTACGAGCAGTACTTC
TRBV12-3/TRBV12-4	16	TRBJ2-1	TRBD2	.	CASRHGLAVIYDEQFF	TGTGCCAGCAGGCACGGACTAGCAGTAATTTACGATGAGCAGTTCTTC
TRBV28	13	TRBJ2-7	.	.	CASSLPATYEQYF	TGTGCCAGCAGTTTACCAGCTACTTACGAGCAGTACTTC
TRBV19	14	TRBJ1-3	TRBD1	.	CASNSGDSRNTIYF	TGTGCCAGTAATTCTGGGGACAGCCGAAACACCATATATTTT
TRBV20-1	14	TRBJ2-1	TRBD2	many	CSAESGGAGDEQFF	TGCAGTGCGGAAAGCGGGGGGGCCGGAGATGAGCAGTTCTTC
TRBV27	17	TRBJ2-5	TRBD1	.	CASSVYQDRVLPETQYF	TGTGCCAGCAGCGTCTACCAGGACAGGGTCCTGCCAGAGACCCAGTACTTC
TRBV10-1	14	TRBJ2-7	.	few	CASSDGTTNYEQYF	TGCGCCAGCAGTGATGGGACCACGAACTACGAGCAGTACTTC
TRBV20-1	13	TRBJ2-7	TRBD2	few	CSVQRGATYEQYF	TGCAGTGTTCAGCGGGGGGCGACCTACGAGCAGTACTTC
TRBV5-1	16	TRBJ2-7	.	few	CASSLGASGALYEQYF	TGCGCCAGCAGCTTGGGTGCGTCGGGGGCTTTATACGAGCAGTACTTC
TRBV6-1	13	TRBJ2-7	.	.	CASSGPTSYEQYF	TGTGCCAGCTCGGGACCAACTTCATACGAGCAGTACTTC
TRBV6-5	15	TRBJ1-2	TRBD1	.	CASSYATTGDYGYTF	TGTGCCAGCAGTTACGCAACCACAGGGGACTATGGCTACACCTTC
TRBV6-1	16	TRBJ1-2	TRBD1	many	CASSTGTVGANYGYTF	TGTGCCAGCAGCACTGGGACAGTGGGAGCTAACTATGGCTACACCTTC
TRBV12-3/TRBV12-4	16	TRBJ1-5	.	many	CASSLRLGGAHQPQHF	TGTGCCAGCAGTTTGAGGCTGGGGGGTGCCCATCAGCCCCAGCATTTT
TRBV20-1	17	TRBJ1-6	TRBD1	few	CSATERQGVLRDSPLHF	TGCAGTGCTACAGAGAGACAGGGTGTTTTGAGGGATTCACCCCTCCACTTT
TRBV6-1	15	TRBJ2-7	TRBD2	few	CASRDGLAGHYEQYF	TGTGCCAGCAGGGATGGACTAGCGGGACACTACGAGCAGTACTTC
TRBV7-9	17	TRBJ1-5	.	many	CASSLKVGQGGTQPQHF	TGTGCCAGCAGCTTAAAGGTGGGGCAGGGAGGGACTCAGCCCCAGCATTTT